This T cell receptor beta chain was identified in a study of blood T cell repertoires in COVID-19. Study-level background: Material from acute and convalescent COVID-19 was sourced from the United States, Italy and Spain. The analysed material was cDNA or gDNA that came from T cells, B-cell-depleted T cells, or PBMCs.

Study processing details: Reference gene primer amplification yielded estimated nucleated cell counts. Sequenced by immunoSEQ multiplex PCR; TCRdb stores in-frame clones only, minus some. D and trimming come from the DNA, and the V and J calls and clone size come from that table. The sample lists some 110,000 clones, about three quarters occurring once. This clone has more than one count but fewer than ten. CDR1 is ENHRY, CDR2 SYGVKD, per germline. The CDR3 totals 11 residues. V was cut by 5 bases and J by 6 bases, with 7 bases left in between. The chain has TRBV10-3 and TRBJ1-2; D not resolved. The clonotype originates from a man in his sixties or seventies with acute or convalescent COVID-19. Sequences were obtained from peripheral blood. The CDR3 reads CAISLSDGYTF. The CDR3 DNA reads as TGTGCCATCAGTCTATCGGATGGCTACACCTTC.